This TCR beta chain was sequenced in a study of T cell responses to AZD1222 COVID-19 vaccine. The data were produced by immunoSEQ multiplex PCR, yet TCRdb's version contains in-frame clones alone and is incomplete. The sample shows roughly 100,000 clones, 85% to 90% of them seen only once. General observations from the study: Increased Spike-specific TCR breadth and depth were observed after two AZD1222 doses. Nearly half of unique spike-specific TCRs reportedly avoided B.1.351 and B.1.1.7 mutated regions.

On this clone: The antigen is unknown.

Sequencing was performed on peripheral blood, taken on day 0 of AZD1222 vaccination. The sequence was obtained from an adult in good health.

CDR3 residues: CASRIAGSPYNEQFF. The DNA of the CDR3 is TGTGCCAGCAGAATAGCGGGGTCTCCCTACAATGAGCAGTTCTTC. This chain links TRBV27 with TRBJ2-1; 8 nucleotides align to TRBD2. The trim removed 6 bases at V and 2 bases at J, leaving 6 bases unmatched. CDR1 MNHEY and CDR2 SMNVEV come from the germline V gene (reference sequence). This CDR3 region has 15 residues.